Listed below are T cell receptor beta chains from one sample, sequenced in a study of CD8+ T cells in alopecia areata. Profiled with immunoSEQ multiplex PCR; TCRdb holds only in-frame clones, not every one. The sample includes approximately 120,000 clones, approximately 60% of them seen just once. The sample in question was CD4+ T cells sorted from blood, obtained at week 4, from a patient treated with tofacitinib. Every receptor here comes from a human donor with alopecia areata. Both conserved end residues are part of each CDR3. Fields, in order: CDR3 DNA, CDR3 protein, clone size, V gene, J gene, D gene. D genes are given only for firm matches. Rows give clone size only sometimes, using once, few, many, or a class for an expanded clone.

CDR3nt: TGTGCCAGCAGTTTGGGCAGGGGGCGCGGCTACGAGCAGTACTTC
CDR3aa: CASSLGRGRGYEQYF
abundance: -
v_gene: TRBV28
j_gene: TRBJ2-7
d_gene: TRBD1

CDR3nt: TGTGCCAGCAGTCGGCAGGGGGGGCAGCCCCAGCATTTT
CDR3aa: CASSRQGGQPQHF
abundance: -
v_gene: TRBV25-1
j_gene: TRBJ1-5
d_gene: TRBD1

CDR3nt: TGTGCCAGCAGTCCGGACGGACACGGACTTTCACCCCTCCACTTT
CDR3aa: CASSPDGHGLSPLHF
abundance: few
v_gene: TRBV6-5
j_gene: TRBJ1-6
d_gene: -

CDR3nt: TGTGCCAGCAGCGGGCAGGGCTCCTACGAGCAGTACTTC
CDR3aa: CASSGQGSYEQYF
abundance: -
v_gene: TRBV9
j_gene: TRBJ2-7
d_gene: -

CDR3nt: TGTGCCAGCAGTCCGCGGCCTGGGGAGACCCAGTACTTC
CDR3aa: CASSPRPGETQYF
abundance: -
v_gene: TRBV11-1
j_gene: TRBJ2-5
d_gene: -

CDR3nt: TGTGCCAGCAGCTCGCTAGGTGGGGCCAACGTCCTGACTTTC
CDR3aa: CASSSLGGANVLTF
abundance: -
v_gene: TRBV13
j_gene: TRBJ2-6
d_gene: -

CDR3nt: TGCAGCGCCCAGGGAGGGAGCAATCAGCCCCAGCATTTT
CDR3aa: CSAQGGSNQPQHF
abundance: -
v_gene: TRBV29-1
j_gene: TRBJ1-5
d_gene: -

CDR3nt: TGTGCCACCAGCAGAGATCCCCTCAGGGGTCCGAACACCGGGGAGCTGTTTTTT
CDR3aa: CATSRDPLRGPNTGELFF
abundance: -
v_gene: TRBV15
j_gene: TRBJ2-2
d_gene: -

CDR3nt: TGTGCCAGCAGCTTACACGCGGGTGGCACAGATACGCAGTATTTT
CDR3aa: CASSLHAGGTDTQYF
abundance: -
v_gene: TRBV7-9
j_gene: TRBJ2-3
d_gene: -

CDR3nt: TGTGCCAGCAGCGTACTGGGTGAAAGCGTCGAGCAGTACTTC
CDR3aa: CASSVLGESVEQYF
abundance: -
v_gene: TRBV9
j_gene: TRBJ2-7
d_gene: -

CDR3nt: TGCAGCCCCCGGAGCGGGGGGAACTCCTACAATGAGCAGTTCTTC
CDR3aa: CSPRSGGNSYNEQFF
abundance: once
v_gene: TRBV29-1
j_gene: TRBJ2-1
d_gene: TRBD2

CDR3nt: TGTGCCAGCAGCTCGGGGTGGGGCAGGGGACAGGAGACCCAGTACTTC
CDR3aa: CASSSGWGRGQETQYF
abundance: few
v_gene: TRBV7-2
j_gene: TRBJ2-5
d_gene: TRBD1

CDR3nt: TGCGCCAGCAGCCATTTTGGCCGGTCCTACGAGCAGTACTTC
CDR3aa: CASSHFGRSYEQYF
abundance: few
v_gene: TRBV4-1
j_gene: TRBJ2-7
d_gene: -

CDR3nt: TGTGCCAGCAGCCAAGAGTGGATAACTGCTGGCTACACCTTC
CDR3aa: CASSQEWITAGYTF
abundance: -
v_gene: TRBV14
j_gene: TRBJ1-2
d_gene: -

CDR3nt: TGTGCCAGTAGTATTAGCGGGAGATGGAATGAGCAGTTCTTC
CDR3aa: CASSISGRWNEQFF
abundance: -
v_gene: TRBV19
j_gene: TRBJ2-1
d_gene: TRBD2

CDR3nt: TGTGCCAGCAGTGATCATCCGGGACAGGGAGGTGGCTACACCTTC
CDR3aa: CASSDHPGQGGGYTF
abundance: -
v_gene: TRBV25-1
j_gene: TRBJ1-2
d_gene: TRBD1

CDR3nt: TGCGCCAGCAGCTCCGGGCCGACGAACACCGGGGAGCTGTTTTTT
CDR3aa: CASSSGPTNTGELFF
abundance: -
v_gene: TRBV5-1
j_gene: TRBJ2-2
d_gene: -

CDR3nt: TGCGCCAGCAGCCAAGATCACAGGGGGCGCTTTGAAAAACTGTTTTTT
CDR3aa: CASSQDHRGRFEKLFF
abundance: few
v_gene: TRBV4-3
j_gene: TRBJ1-4
d_gene: TRBD1

CDR3nt: TGTGCCAGCAGTTTAACCCTAGCGGAGTCAACTTACAATGAGCAGTTCTTC
CDR3aa: CASSLTLAESTYNEQFF
abundance: -
v_gene: TRBV27
j_gene: TRBJ2-1
d_gene: TRBD2

CDR3nt: TGTGCCAGCAGCGTACACAGCTCACCTTCATTAATGAACACTGAAGCTTTCTTT
CDR3aa: CASSVHSSPSLMNTEAFF
abundance: many
v_gene: TRBV9
j_gene: TRBJ1-1
d_gene: -

CDR3nt: TGTGCCAGCAGTGCCATAACGGAGACCCAGTACTTC
CDR3aa: CASSAITETQYF
abundance: -
v_gene: TRBV25-1
j_gene: TRBJ2-5
d_gene: -

CDR3nt: TGCAGCGGTCTAGGGGATACGCAGTATTTT
CDR3aa: CSGLGDTQYF
abundance: -
v_gene: TRBV29-1
j_gene: TRBJ2-3
d_gene: -

CDR3nt: TGTGCCAGCAGCGTAGCTCCCGGGGATACGCAGTATTTT
CDR3aa: CASSVAPGDTQYF
abundance: few
v_gene: TRBV9
j_gene: TRBJ2-3
d_gene: -

CDR3nt: TGTGCCAGCAGAGCCGCAGGGGGCAATGAGCAGTTCTTC
CDR3aa: CASRAAGGNEQFF
abundance: -
v_gene: TRBV6-6
j_gene: TRBJ2-1
d_gene: TRBD1

CDR3nt: TGTGCCAGCAGCGGCGGACTAGCGGGAGTTCTCGAGCAGTACTTC
CDR3aa: CASSGGLAGVLEQYF
abundance: -
v_gene: TRBV7-2
j_gene: TRBJ2-7
d_gene: TRBD2

CDR3nt: TGTGCCAGCAGCCAAGGCGGTGGCCGAGAGACCCAGTACTTC
CDR3aa: CASSQGGGRETQYF
abundance: -
v_gene: TRBV7-6
j_gene: TRBJ2-5
d_gene: -

CDR3nt: TGTGCCAGCTCACCAGGTGCCGATACGCAGTATTTT
CDR3aa: CASSPGADTQYF
abundance: few
v_gene: TRBV18
j_gene: TRBJ2-3
d_gene: -

CDR3nt: TGTGCCAGCAGCCTCAGGGACTATGGCTACACCTTC
CDR3aa: CASSLRDYGYTF
abundance: -
v_gene: TRBV7-2
j_gene: TRBJ1-2
d_gene: -

CDR3nt: TGTGCCACCAGCGGGGACAGGTTGTTGGAGACCCAGTACTTC
CDR3aa: CATSGDRLLETQYF
abundance: -
v_gene: TRBV15
j_gene: TRBJ2-5
d_gene: TRBD1

CDR3nt: TGTGCCACCAGCAGAGATCGGTGGGGGGAAGAGACCCAGTACTTC
CDR3aa: CATSRDRWGEETQYF
abundance: -
v_gene: TRBV15
j_gene: TRBJ2-5
d_gene: -

CDR3nt: TGCAGCGTCGCCCGTAAGTCCCTAGCGGGGAGGAAAGATACGCAGTATTTT
CDR3aa: CSVARKSLAGRKDTQYF
abundance: -
v_gene: TRBV29-1
j_gene: TRBJ2-3
d_gene: TRBD2

CDR3nt: TGTGCCAGTAGTTTCGGGCTTGGTGGCGTCCTGACTTTC
CDR3aa: CASSFGLGGVLTF
abundance: -
v_gene: TRBV19
j_gene: TRBJ2-6
d_gene: -

CDR3nt: TGTGCCACCAGCCCCGGGACAGGGAAAGAGACCCAGTACTTC
CDR3aa: CATSPGTGKETQYF
abundance: -
v_gene: TRBV15
j_gene: TRBJ2-5
d_gene: TRBD1

CDR3nt: TGCAGCGTTGAAATTGGGACTAGCGGGAGAGGCATTCAGTACTTC
CDR3aa: CSVEIGTSGRGIQYF
abundance: -
v_gene: TRBV29-1
j_gene: TRBJ2-4
d_gene: TRBD2

CDR3nt: TGTGCCAGCAGCGTAGCGGCGGGAAATGGGGCCAACGTCCTGACTTTC
CDR3aa: CASSVAAGNGANVLTF
abundance: -
v_gene: TRBV9
j_gene: TRBJ2-6
d_gene: -

CDR3nt: TGCAGCGCCGGACAGGGGATGTGGACAGATACGCAGTATTTT
CDR3aa: CSAGQGMWTDTQYF
abundance: few
v_gene: TRBV29-1
j_gene: TRBJ2-3
d_gene: TRBD1

CDR3nt: TGTGCCAGCAGCTTGGGGGGAGTCATGGCGCCGTTTTTT
CDR3aa: CASSLGGVMAPFF
abundance: -
v_gene: TRBV5-6
j_gene: TRBJ1-4
d_gene: -

CDR3nt: TGCGCCAGCAGTCTCCCGGACAGGCTCATAGCCAAAAACATTCAGTACTTC
CDR3aa: CASSLPDRLIAKNIQYF
abundance: -
v_gene: TRBV23-1
j_gene: TRBJ2-4
d_gene: TRBD1

CDR3nt: TGCGCCAGCAGAGAAGGGGGAGGCGAGCAGTACTTC
CDR3aa: CASREGGGEQYF
abundance: once
v_gene: TRBV5-1
j_gene: TRBJ2-7
d_gene: -

CDR3nt: TGTGCCTGGAGTGTAAGGGGCGGAGAGACCCAGTACTTC
CDR3aa: CAWSVRGGETQYF
abundance: few
v_gene: TRBV30
j_gene: TRBJ2-5
d_gene: -

CDR3nt: TGCGCCAGCAGCTTGAGGGGGCCCTCCATGGAGCAGTACTTC
CDR3aa: CASSLRGPSMEQYF
abundance: -
v_gene: TRBV5-1
j_gene: TRBJ2-7
d_gene: TRBD1

CDR3nt: TGTGCCAGCAGCTTAGTACGGGGGGATGAGCAGTTCTTC
CDR3aa: CASSLVRGDEQFF
abundance: -
v_gene: TRBV11-2
j_gene: TRBJ2-1
d_gene: TRBD2

CDR3nt: TGTGCCAGCAGCTTCCTAGTATTAACTGAAGCTTTCTTT
CDR3aa: CASSFLVLTEAFF
abundance: -
v_gene: TRBV7-9
j_gene: TRBJ1-1
d_gene: -

CDR3nt: TGCAGCGTTGCCGGGGGGTCTCAAGAGACCCAGTACTTC
CDR3aa: CSVAGGSQETQYF
abundance: few
v_gene: TRBV29-1
j_gene: TRBJ2-5
d_gene: TRBD2

CDR3nt: TGTGCCAGCACCGACTACTCTGGGGCCCAGTACTTC
CDR3aa: CASTDYSGAQYF
abundance: -
v_gene: TRBV7-9
j_gene: TRBJ2-5
d_gene: -

CDR3nt: TGTGCCAGCTCACCACCGAGCGGCGGGGGAGTCTACAATGAGCAGTTCTTC
CDR3aa: CASSPPSGGGVYNEQFF
abundance: -
v_gene: TRBV18
j_gene: TRBJ2-1
d_gene: TRBD2

CDR3nt: TGTGCCAGCAGTCGACCCTCGGGGGCCAAAGAGACCCAGTACTTC
CDR3aa: CASSRPSGAKETQYF
abundance: -
v_gene: TRBV27
j_gene: TRBJ2-5
d_gene: -

CDR3nt: TGTGCCTGGAGTGTACCCGGAGGTCGCACTGAAGCTTTCTTT
CDR3aa: CAWSVPGGRTEAFF
abundance: once
v_gene: TRBV30
j_gene: TRBJ1-1
d_gene: -

CDR3nt: TGCAGCGCCGAGGGGGGGTTCCACAATGAGCAGTTCTTC
CDR3aa: CSAEGGFHNEQFF
abundance: -
v_gene: TRBV29-1
j_gene: TRBJ2-1
d_gene: -

CDR3nt: TGCGCCAGCAGCCCGTCGACTAGATCCTACGAGCAGTACTTC
CDR3aa: CASSPSTRSYEQYF
abundance: -
v_gene: TRBV4-1
j_gene: TRBJ2-7
d_gene: -

CDR3nt: TGCAGCGTGACCGTGACGCTGATGAACACTGAAGCTTTCTTT
CDR3aa: CSVTVTLMNTEAFF
abundance: -
v_gene: TRBV29-1
j_gene: TRBJ1-1
d_gene: -

CDR3nt: TGTGCCAGCAGTCTATGGGACAGGCACTACGAGCAGTACTTC
CDR3aa: CASSLWDRHYEQYF
abundance: -
v_gene: TRBV27
j_gene: TRBJ2-7
d_gene: TRBD1

CDR3nt: TGTGCCAGCAAACAAACAACCAGGGGAGAGCAGTACTTC
CDR3aa: CASKQTTRGEQYF
abundance: -
v_gene: TRBV13
j_gene: TRBJ2-7
d_gene: -

CDR3nt: TGTGCCACCAGCAGAGAGACAAACTCCTACGAGCAGTACTTC
CDR3aa: CATSRETNSYEQYF
abundance: -
v_gene: TRBV15
j_gene: TRBJ2-7
d_gene: -

CDR3nt: TGTGCCAGCAGCCCCGGGACCGAACGGGAGACCCAGTACTTC
CDR3aa: CASSPGTERETQYF
abundance: -
v_gene: TRBV5-4
j_gene: TRBJ2-5
d_gene: -